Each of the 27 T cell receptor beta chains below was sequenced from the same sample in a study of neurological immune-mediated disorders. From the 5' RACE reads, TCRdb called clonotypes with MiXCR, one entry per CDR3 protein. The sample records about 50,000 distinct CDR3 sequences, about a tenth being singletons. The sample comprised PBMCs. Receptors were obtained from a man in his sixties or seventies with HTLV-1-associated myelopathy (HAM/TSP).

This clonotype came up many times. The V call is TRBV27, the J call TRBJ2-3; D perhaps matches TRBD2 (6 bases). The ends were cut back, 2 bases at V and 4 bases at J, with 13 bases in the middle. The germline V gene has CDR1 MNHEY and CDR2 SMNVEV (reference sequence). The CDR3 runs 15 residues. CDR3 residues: CASSLGRDRADTQYF. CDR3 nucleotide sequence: TGTGCCAGCAGTTTAGGGCGGGATCGCGCAGATACGCAGTATTTT.

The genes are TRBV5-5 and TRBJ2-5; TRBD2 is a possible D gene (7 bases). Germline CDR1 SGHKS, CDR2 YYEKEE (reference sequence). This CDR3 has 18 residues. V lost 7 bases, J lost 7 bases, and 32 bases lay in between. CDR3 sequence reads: CASLVTGGGSGLVSTQYF. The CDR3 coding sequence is TGTGCCAGCTTGGTAACGGGGGGCGGTTCAGGACTAGTGTCGACCCAGTACTTC.

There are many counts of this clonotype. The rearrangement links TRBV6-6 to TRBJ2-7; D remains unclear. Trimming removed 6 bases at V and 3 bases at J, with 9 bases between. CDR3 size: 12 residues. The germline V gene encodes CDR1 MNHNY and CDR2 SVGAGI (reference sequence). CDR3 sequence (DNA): TGTGCCAGCAGGGACCAGCACTACGAGCAGTACTTC. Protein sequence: CASRDQHYEQYF.

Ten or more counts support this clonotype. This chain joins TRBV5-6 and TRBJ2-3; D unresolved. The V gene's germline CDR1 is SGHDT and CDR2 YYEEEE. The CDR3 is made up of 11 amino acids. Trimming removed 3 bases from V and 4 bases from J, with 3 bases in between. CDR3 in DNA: TGTGCCAGCAGCTATTCAGATACGCAGTATTTT. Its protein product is CASSYSDTQYF. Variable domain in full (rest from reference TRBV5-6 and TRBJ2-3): DAGVTQSPTHLIKTRGQQVTLRCSPKSGHDTVSWYQQALGQGPQFIFQYYEEEERQRGNFPDRFSGHQFPNYSSELNVNALLLGDSALYLCASSYSDTQYFGPGTRLTVL.

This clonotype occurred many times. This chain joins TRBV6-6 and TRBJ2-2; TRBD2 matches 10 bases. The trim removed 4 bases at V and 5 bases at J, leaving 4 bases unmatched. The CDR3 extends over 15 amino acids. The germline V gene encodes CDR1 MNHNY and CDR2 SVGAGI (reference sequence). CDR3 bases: TGTGCCAGCAGTTTGACTAGCGGGTTTACCGGGGAGCTGTTTTTT. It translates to CASSLTSGFTGELFF.

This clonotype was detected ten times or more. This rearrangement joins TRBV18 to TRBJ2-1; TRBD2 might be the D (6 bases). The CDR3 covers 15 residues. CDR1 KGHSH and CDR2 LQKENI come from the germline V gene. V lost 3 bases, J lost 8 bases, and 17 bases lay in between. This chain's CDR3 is CASSPIVRGQDEQFF. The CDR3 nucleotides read TGTGCCAGCTCACCGATCGTGCGGGGCCAGGATGAGCAGTTCTTC.

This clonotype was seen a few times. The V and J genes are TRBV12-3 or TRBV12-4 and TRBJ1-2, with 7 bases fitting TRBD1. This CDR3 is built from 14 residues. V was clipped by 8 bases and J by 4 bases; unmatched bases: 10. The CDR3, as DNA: TGTGCCAGCGGAGGGACAGTCCTAGGCTATGGCTACACCTTC. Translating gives CASGGTVLGYGYTF.

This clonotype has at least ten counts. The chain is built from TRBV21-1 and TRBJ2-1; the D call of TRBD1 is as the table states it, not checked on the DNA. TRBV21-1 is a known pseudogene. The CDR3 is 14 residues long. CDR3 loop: CAARGWGVAWEQFF. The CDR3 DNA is TGTGCCGCGAGGGGGTGGGGTGTAGCATGGGAGCAGTTCTTC.

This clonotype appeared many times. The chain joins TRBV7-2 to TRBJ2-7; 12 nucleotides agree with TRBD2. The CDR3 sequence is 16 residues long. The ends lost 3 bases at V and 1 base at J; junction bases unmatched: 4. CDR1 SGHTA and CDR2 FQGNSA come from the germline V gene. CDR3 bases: TGTGCCAGCAGCTTGTTCGGACTAGCGGGATCCTACGAGCAGTACTTC. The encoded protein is CASSLFGLAGSYEQYF.

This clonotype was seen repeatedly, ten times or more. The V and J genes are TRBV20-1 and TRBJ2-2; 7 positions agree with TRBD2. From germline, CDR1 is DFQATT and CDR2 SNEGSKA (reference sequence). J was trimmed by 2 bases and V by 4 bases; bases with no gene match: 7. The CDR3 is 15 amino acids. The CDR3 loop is CSAKGGGRNTGELFF. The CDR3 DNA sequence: TGCAGTGCTAAGGGCGGCGGGAGAAACACCGGGGAGCTGTTTTTT.

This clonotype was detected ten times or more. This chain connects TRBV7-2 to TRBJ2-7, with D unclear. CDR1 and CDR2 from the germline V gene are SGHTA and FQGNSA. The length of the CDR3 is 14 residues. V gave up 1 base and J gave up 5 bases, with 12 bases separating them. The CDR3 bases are TGTGCCAGCAGCTTAGGCATAGGTTCGGACGAGCAGTACTTC. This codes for CASSLGIGSDEQYF.

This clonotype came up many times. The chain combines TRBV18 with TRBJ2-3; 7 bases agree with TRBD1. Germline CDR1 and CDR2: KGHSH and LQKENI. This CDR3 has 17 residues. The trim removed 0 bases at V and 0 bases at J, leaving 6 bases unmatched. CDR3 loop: CASSPPRTGASTDTQYF. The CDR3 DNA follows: TGTGCCAGCTCACCACCAAGGACAGGAGCTAGCACAGATACGCAGTATTTT.

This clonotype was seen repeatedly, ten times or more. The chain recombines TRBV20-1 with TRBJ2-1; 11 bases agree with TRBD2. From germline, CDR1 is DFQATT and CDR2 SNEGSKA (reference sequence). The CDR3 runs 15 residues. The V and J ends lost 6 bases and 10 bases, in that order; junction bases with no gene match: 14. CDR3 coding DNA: TGCAGTGCAAACCCCCTAGCGGGAGGCTTGAAGGAGCAGTTCTTC. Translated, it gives CSANPLAGGLKEQFF.

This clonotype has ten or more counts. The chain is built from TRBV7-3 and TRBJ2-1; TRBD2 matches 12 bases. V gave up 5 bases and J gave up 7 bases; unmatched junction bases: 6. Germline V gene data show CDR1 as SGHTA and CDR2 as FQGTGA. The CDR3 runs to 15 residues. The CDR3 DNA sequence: TGTGCCAGCAGCCTAGCGGGAGGGTTTAGTAATGAGCAGTTCTTC. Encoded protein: CASSLAGGFSNEQFF.

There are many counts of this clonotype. CDR3 region: CASSRAWGGFGNTIYF. In nucleotides, the CDR3 is TGTGCCAGCAGCCGGGCATGGGGGGGCTTTGGAAACACCATATATTTT. The gene calls are TRBV28 and TRBJ1-3, with D possibly TRBD1 on 6 matching bases. The CDR3 loop spans 16 amino acids. V was shortened by 6 bases and J by 3 bases, with 18 bases between the two germline ends. CDR1 and CDR2 (germline): MDHEN, SYDVKM.

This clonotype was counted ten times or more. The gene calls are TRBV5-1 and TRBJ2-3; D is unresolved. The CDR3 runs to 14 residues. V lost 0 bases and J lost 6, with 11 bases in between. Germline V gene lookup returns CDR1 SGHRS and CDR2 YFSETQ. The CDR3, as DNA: TGCGCCAGCAGCTTGGGGACCTTAGGGGATACGCAGTATTTT. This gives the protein CASSLGTLGDTQYF. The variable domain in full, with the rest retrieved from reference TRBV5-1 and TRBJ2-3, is KAGVTQTPRYLIKTRGQQVTLSCSPISGHRSVSWYQQTPGQGLQFLFEYFSETQRNKGNFPGRFSGRQFSNSRSEMNVSTLELGDSALYLCASSLGTLGDTQYFGPGTRLTVL.

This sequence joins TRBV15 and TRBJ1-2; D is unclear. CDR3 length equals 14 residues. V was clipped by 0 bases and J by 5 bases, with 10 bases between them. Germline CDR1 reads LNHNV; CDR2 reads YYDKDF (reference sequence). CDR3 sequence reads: CATSRDRDLYGYTF. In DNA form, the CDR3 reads TGTGCCACCAGCAGAGATCGGGATCTTTATGGCTACACCTTC.

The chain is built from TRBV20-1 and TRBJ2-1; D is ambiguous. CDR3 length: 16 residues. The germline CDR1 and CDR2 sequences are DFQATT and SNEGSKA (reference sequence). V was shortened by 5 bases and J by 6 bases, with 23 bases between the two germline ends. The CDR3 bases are TGCAGTGCTTCAATGCATCTCCGTTCCTCTACCAATGAGCAGTTCTTC. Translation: CSASMHLRSSTNEQFF.

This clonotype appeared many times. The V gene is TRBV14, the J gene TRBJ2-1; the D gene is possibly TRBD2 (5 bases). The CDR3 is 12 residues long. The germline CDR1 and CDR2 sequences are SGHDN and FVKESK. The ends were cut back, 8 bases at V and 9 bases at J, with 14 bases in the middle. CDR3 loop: CASRERVGEQFF. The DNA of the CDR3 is TGTGCCAGCCGAGAGAGGGTAGGTGAGCAGTTCTTC.

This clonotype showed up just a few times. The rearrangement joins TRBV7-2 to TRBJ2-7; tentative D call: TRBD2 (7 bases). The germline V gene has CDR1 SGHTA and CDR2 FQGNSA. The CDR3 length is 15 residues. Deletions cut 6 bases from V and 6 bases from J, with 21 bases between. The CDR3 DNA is TGTGCCAGCAGATCCGGGGGCGGGAGAACGGCCGAGCAGTACTTC. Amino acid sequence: CASRSGGGRTAEQYF.

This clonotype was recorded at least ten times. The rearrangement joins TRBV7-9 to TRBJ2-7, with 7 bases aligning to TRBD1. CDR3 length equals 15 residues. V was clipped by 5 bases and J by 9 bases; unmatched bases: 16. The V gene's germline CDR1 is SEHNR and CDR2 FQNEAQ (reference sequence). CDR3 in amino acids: CASSLDVGQTFPQYF. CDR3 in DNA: TGTGCCAGCAGCCTTGATGTGGGACAGACTTTTCCGCAGTACTTC.

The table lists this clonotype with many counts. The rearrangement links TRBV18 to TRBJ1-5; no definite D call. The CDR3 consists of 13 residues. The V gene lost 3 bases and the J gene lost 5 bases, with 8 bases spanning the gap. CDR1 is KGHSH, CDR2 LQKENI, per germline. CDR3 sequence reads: CASSPSVDQPQHF. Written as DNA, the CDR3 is TGTGCCAGCTCACCGAGCGTGGATCAGCCCCAGCATTTT.

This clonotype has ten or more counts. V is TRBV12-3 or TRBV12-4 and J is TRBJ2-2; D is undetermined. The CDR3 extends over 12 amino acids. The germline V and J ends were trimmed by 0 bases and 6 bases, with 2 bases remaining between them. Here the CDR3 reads CASSLASGELFF. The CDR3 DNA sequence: TGTGCCAGCAGTTTAGCTTCCGGGGAGCTGTTTTTT.

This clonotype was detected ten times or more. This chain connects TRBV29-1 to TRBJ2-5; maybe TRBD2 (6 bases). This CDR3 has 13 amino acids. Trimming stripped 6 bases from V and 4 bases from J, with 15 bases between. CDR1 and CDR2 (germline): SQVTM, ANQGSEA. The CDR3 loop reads CSVQSMGGETQYF. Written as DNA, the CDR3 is TGCAGCGTACAATCGATGGGGGGAGAGACCCAGTACTTC.

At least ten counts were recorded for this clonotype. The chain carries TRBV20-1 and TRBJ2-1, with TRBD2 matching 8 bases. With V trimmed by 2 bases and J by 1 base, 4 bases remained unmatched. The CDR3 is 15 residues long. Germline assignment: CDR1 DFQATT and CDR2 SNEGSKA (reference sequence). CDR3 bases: TGCAGTGCTAGACCTGGGACTAGTTCCTACAATGAGCAGTTCTTC. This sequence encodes CSARPGTSSYNEQFF.

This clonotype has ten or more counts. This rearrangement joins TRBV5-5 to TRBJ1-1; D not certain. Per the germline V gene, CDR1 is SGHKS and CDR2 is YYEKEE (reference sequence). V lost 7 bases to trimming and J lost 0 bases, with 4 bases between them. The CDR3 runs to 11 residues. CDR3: CASWLNTEAFF. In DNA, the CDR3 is TGTGCCAGCTGGCTGAACACTGAAGCTTTCTTT.

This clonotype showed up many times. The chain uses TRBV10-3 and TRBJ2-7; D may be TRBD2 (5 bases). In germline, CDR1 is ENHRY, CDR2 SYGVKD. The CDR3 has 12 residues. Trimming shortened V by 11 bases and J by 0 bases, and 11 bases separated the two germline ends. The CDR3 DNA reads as TGTGCCCCCTATAGCGTCTCCTACGAGCAGTACTTC. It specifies CAPYSVSYEQYF.